This T cell receptor (beta chain) was retrieved from a study of early T cells in non-severe SARS-CoV-2 infection. Study observations and caveats: Private and CD4 specificities were missed by VDJdb matching, which favored anti-spike CD8 responses.

Molecules of cDNA were individually given unique molecular identifiers that were attached to them. TCRdb called the 5' RACE reads again in MiXCR, with one record for every CDR3 protein. The repertoire holds some 40,000 distinct CDR3 sequences, with around 6.5% as singletons. Points on this clonotype: Its antigen remains unknown.

The CDR3 runs to 16 residues. The ends lost 5 bases at V and 4 bases at J; junction bases unmatched: 12. Looked up from germline, CDR1 is SEHNR and CDR2 is FQNEAQ (reference sequence). The sequencing here drew on whole blood, taken at baseline. This chain joins TRBV7-9 and TRBJ2-3; 7 bases are shared with TRBD1. This receptor was taken from an adult who was a healthcare worker with PCR-confirmed SARS-CoV-2 infection or an uninfected control (not recorded which). In DNA form, the CDR3 reads TGTGCCAGCAGCAACCGACAGGGCGGTGTGGCAGATACGCAGTATTTT. Protein: CASSNRQGGVADTQYF.